A selection of T cell receptor beta chains follows, all from one sample in a study of post-analysis software for immune sequencing data. TCRdb processed the PCR reads anew with MiXCR; each CDR3 protein has one entry. The sample carries some 450,000 distinct CDR3 sequences, under 55% recorded once. The specimen sequenced was blood. These receptors were collected from a girl aged 10-17 years with multiple sclerosis. The CDR3 runs from the conserved cysteine through the conserved F or W. Each record gives: V gene, J gene, D gene, clone size, CDR3 protein, CDR3 DNA. A D gene is named only where the DNA matches it firmly. Expanded clones get a size class; other rows say once, few or many, or leave the size out.

V gene: TRBV5-1
J gene: TRBJ1-2
D gene: NA
clone size: NA
CDR3 protein: CASSSEWGQGRGYTF
CDR3 DNA: TGCGCCAGCAGCTCGGAATGGGGCCAGGGCAGGGGCTACACCTTC

V gene: TRBV6-5
J gene: TRBJ2-7
D gene: TRBD1
clone size: many
CDR3 protein: CASKGTGRNEQYF
CDR3 DNA: TGTGCCAGCAAGGGGACAGGGCGTAACGAGCAGTACTTC

V gene: TRBV12-3/TRBV12-4
J gene: TRBJ1-2
D gene: NA
clone size: many
CDR3 protein: CASSSFGGDGYTF
CDR3 DNA: TGTGCCAGCAGTTCATTCGGGGGAGATGGCTACACCTTC

V gene: TRBV28
J gene: TRBJ2-7
D gene: TRBD2
clone size: few
CDR3 protein: CASIASGMFDEQYF
CDR3 DNA: TGTGCCAGCATCGCTAGCGGGATGTTCGACGAGCAGTACTTC

V gene: TRBV6-6
J gene: TRBJ2-7
D gene: NA
clone size: NA
CDR3 protein: CASSYYRAGREQYF
CDR3 DNA: TGTGCCAGCAGTTACTATCGGGCAGGGCGCGAGCAGTACTTC

V gene: TRBV12-5
J gene: TRBJ1-2
D gene: NA
clone size: few
CDR3 protein: CASGLGGFYGYTF
CDR3 DNA: TGTGCTAGTGGATTGGGAGGATTCTATGGCTACACCTTC

V gene: TRBV7-2
J gene: TRBJ2-1
D gene: NA
clone size: NA
CDR3 protein: CASSPGGDSYNEQFF
CDR3 DNA: TGTGCCAGCAGCCCCGGAGGGGACTCCTACAATGAGCAGTTCTTC

V gene: TRBV5-1
J gene: TRBJ2-5
D gene: NA
clone size: NA
CDR3 protein: CASSPELQETQYF
CDR3 DNA: TGCGCCAGCAGCCCTGAACTTCAAGAGACCCAGTACTTC

V gene: TRBV20-1
J gene: TRBJ2-3
D gene: TRBD2
clone size: few
CDR3 protein: CSARSGGWAERTDTQYF
CDR3 DNA: TGCAGTGCTAGAAGCGGGGGGTGGGCTGAACGCACAGATACGCAGTATTTT

V gene: TRBV5-4
J gene: TRBJ2-7
D gene: TRBD1
clone size: NA
CDR3 protein: CASSSDRASEQYF
CDR3 DNA: TGTGCCAGCAGCTCGGACAGGGCATCCGAGCAGTACTTC

V gene: TRBV20-1
J gene: TRBJ1-5
D gene: NA
clone size: NA
CDR3 protein: CSAIEGNSAQHF
CDR3 DNA: TGCAGTGCCATAGAAGGTAACTCAGCTCAGCATTTT

V gene: TRBV10-2
J gene: TRBJ2-5
D gene: TRBD1
clone size: few
CDR3 protein: CASSGTGGKETQYF
CDR3 DNA: TGCGCCAGCAGTGGAACAGGGGGAAAAGAGACCCAGTACTTC

V gene: TRBV28
J gene: TRBJ2-7
D gene: NA
clone size: NA
CDR3 protein: CASSWGVGKYEQYF
CDR3 DNA: TGTGCCAGCAGTTGGGGTGTGGGAAAGTACGAGCAGTACTTC

V gene: TRBV29-1
J gene: TRBJ2-7
D gene: NA
clone size: many
CDR3 protein: CSVEDPAGPLGEQYF
CDR3 DNA: TGCAGCGTTGAAGATCCGGCAGGGCCCCTTGGCGAGCAGTACTTC

V gene: TRBV12-3/TRBV12-4
J gene: TRBJ2-7
D gene: TRBD2
clone size: NA
CDR3 protein: CASSFDLGEGGEQYF
CDR3 DNA: TGTGCCAGCAGTTTCGATCTAGGGGAGGGTGGCGAGCAGTACTTC

V gene: TRBV6-1
J gene: TRBJ1-3
D gene: NA
clone size: NA
CDR3 protein: CASSEFGNTIYF
CDR3 DNA: TGTGCCAGCAGTGAATTCGGAAACACCATATATTTT

V gene: TRBV5-1
J gene: TRBJ1-1
D gene: TRBD1
clone size: NA
CDR3 protein: CATKGGTGPTEAFF
CDR3 DNA: TGCGCCACCAAGGGAGGGACAGGGCCCACTGAAGCTTTCTTT

V gene: TRBV27
J gene: TRBJ2-7
D gene: TRBD2
clone size: NA
CDR3 protein: CGSSLSPGTSSYEQYF
CDR3 DNA: TGTGGCAGCAGTTTATCGCCGGGGACTAGCTCCTACGAGCAGTACTTC

V gene: TRBV6-5
J gene: TRBJ2-7
D gene: NA
clone size: NA
CDR3 protein: CASSYSIRDEQYF
CDR3 DNA: TGTGCCAGCAGTTACTCGATACGGGACGAGCAGTACTTC

V gene: TRBV29-1
J gene: TRBJ2-1
D gene: NA
clone size: many
CDR3 protein: CSVGQNNEQFF
CDR3 DNA: TGCAGCGTTGGACAGAACAATGAGCAGTTCTTC

V gene: TRBV20-1
J gene: TRBJ1-1
D gene: NA
clone size: NA
CDR3 protein: CSARDRGRGGTEAFF
CDR3 DNA: TGCAGTGCTAGAGACAGGGGACGGGGAGGCACTGAAGCTTTCTTT

V gene: TRBV3-1
J gene: TRBJ2-3
D gene: NA
clone size: NA
CDR3 protein: CASSQGVLFDTQYF
CDR3 DNA: TGTGCCAGCAGCCAAGGAGTACTTTTTGATACGCAGTATTTT

V gene: TRBV5-1
J gene: TRBJ2-1
D gene: NA
clone size: NA
CDR3 protein: CASSSHRQVNEQFF
CDR3 DNA: TGCGCCAGCAGCTCCCACCGACAGGTCAATGAGCAGTTCTTC

V gene: TRBV28
J gene: TRBJ2-6
D gene: NA
clone size: NA
CDR3 protein: CASSPLPSGANVLTF
CDR3 DNA: TGTGCCAGCAGCCCTTTACCCTCTGGGGCCAACGTCCTGACTTTC

V gene: TRBV3-1
J gene: TRBJ2-1
D gene: NA
clone size: NA
CDR3 protein: CASSQDLQNEQFF
CDR3 DNA: TGTGCCAGCAGCCAAGATTTACAGAATGAGCAGTTCTTC

V gene: TRBV10-3
J gene: TRBJ2-7
D gene: NA
clone size: NA
CDR3 protein: CAIKDGHQPYEQYF
CDR3 DNA: TGTGCCATCAAGGACGGCCACCAACCCTACGAGCAGTACTTC

V gene: TRBV10-3
J gene: TRBJ2-1
D gene: TRBD2
clone size: few
CDR3 protein: CAIRDISGRAYNEQFF
CDR3 DNA: TGTGCCATCAGAGACATTAGCGGGAGGGCCTACAATGAGCAGTTCTTC

V gene: TRBV10-3
J gene: TRBJ1-2
D gene: NA
clone size: NA
CDR3 protein: CAISDRAPLPMGSYTF
CDR3 DNA: TGTGCCATCAGCGACAGAGCCCCACTCCCTATGGGTAGCTACACCTTC

V gene: TRBV20-1
J gene: TRBJ1-1
D gene: NA
clone size: few
CDR3 protein: CSAREGRVRAFF
CDR3 DNA: TGCAGTGCTAGAGAAGGTAGGGTGCGCGCTTTCTTT

V gene: TRBV5-1
J gene: TRBJ2-1
D gene: TRBD2
clone size: few
CDR3 protein: CASSPRPTSGRHNEQFF
CDR3 DNA: TGCGCCAGCAGCCCCCGACCGACTAGCGGGAGGCACAATGAGCAGTTCTTC

V gene: TRBV15
J gene: TRBJ2-3
D gene: NA
clone size: NA
CDR3 protein: CATSGRTRQADTQYF
CDR3 DNA: TGTGCCACCAGCGGACGGACTCGACAGGCAGATACGCAGTATTTT

V gene: TRBV4-3
J gene: TRBJ1-5
D gene: NA
clone size: NA
CDR3 protein: CASSQDQLGGQPQHF
CDR3 DNA: TGCGCCAGCAGCCAAGATCAATTAGGAGGACAGCCCCAGCATTTT

V gene: TRBV7-9
J gene: TRBJ2-7
D gene: NA
clone size: many
CDR3 protein: CASSPGYEQYF
CDR3 DNA: TGTGCCAGCAGTCCCGGATACGAGCAGTACTTC

V gene: TRBV29-1
J gene: TRBJ2-5
D gene: TRBD1
clone size: few
CDR3 protein: CSVGSGTGVETQYF
CDR3 DNA: TGCAGCGTTGGGTCCGGGACAGGGGTCGAGACCCAGTACTTC

V gene: TRBV12-3/TRBV12-4
J gene: TRBJ2-7
D gene: NA
clone size: many
CDR3 protein: CASSDLAAGSYEQYF
CDR3 DNA: TGTGCCAGCAGTGATTTAGCCGCGGGCTCCTACGAGCAGTACTTC

V gene: TRBV20-1
J gene: TRBJ2-7
D gene: TRBD2
clone size: NA
CDR3 protein: CSARLAGTIYNEQYF
CDR3 DNA: TGCAGTGCTAGACTAGCGGGGACAATCTACAATGAGCAGTACTTC

V gene: TRBV7-8
J gene: TRBJ2-1
D gene: NA
clone size: NA
CDR3 protein: CASSLAHGNEQFF
CDR3 DNA: TGTGCCAGCAGCTTAGCACATGGTAATGAGCAGTTCTTC

V gene: TRBV25-1
J gene: TRBJ2-5
D gene: TRBD2
clone size: NA
CDR3 protein: CAAVGAGAQETQYF
CDR3 DNA: TGTGCCGCCGTGGGAGCGGGAGCCCAAGAGACCCAGTACTTC

V gene: TRBV20-1
J gene: TRBJ2-7
D gene: TRBD2
clone size: once
CDR3 protein: CSARGNLAGYSYEQYF
CDR3 DNA: TGCAGTGCTAGAGGCAACCTAGCGGGATACTCCTACGAGCAGTACTTC

V gene: TRBV7-6
J gene: TRBJ2-7
D gene: TRBD2
clone size: NA
CDR3 protein: CAGSETSGSYEQYF
CDR3 DNA: TGTGCCGGCAGCGAAACTAGCGGGAGTTACGAGCAGTACTTC

V gene: TRBV3-1
J gene: TRBJ2-1
D gene: NA
clone size: NA
CDR3 protein: CASSLETSTYNEQFF
CDR3 DNA: TGTGCCAGCAGTCTAGAAACCAGCACCTACAATGAGCAGTTCTTC